This TCR beta chain was sequenced for a study of blood T cell repertoires in COVID-19. Germline CDR1 and CDR2: MNHEY and SVGAGI. The CDR3 totals 13 residues. J was trimmed by 4 bases and V by 8 bases; bases with no gene match: 6. As processed by the authors: From reference gene primer amplification, estimates of nucleated cell counts were derived. TCRdb's copy holds only in-frame clones and misses some; the assay was immunoSEQ multiplex PCR. Clone size and the V and J calls come from that table; the DNA yielded D and trimming. The sample holds 200,000 to 300,000 clones, approximately 86% seen once. The chain is built from TRBV6-5 and TRBJ2-5; TRBD2 matches at 8 bases. This clonotype was sampled from a woman between 55 and 75 years old with COVID-19, enrolled during active disease. The source material was peripheral blood. The CDR3 DNA reads TGTGCCAGCCTGGCGGCGGGAGGAGAGACCCAGTACTTC. It specifies CASLAAGGETQYF.